This record covers a single TCR beta chain. These data originate in a study of blood T cells in healthy people across ages. The germline V gene has CDR1 SGHNT and CDR2 YYREEE (reference sequence). V dropped 5 bases and J dropped 2; count of bases not matched to a gene: 8. This CDR3 has 16 amino acids. The authors ran a second PCR of 7 to 11 cycles using a sample-barcoded 5' primer and a J-beta primer mix. Every molecule of cDNA carried a tag from a template-switch adaptor with 12 random nucleotides. TCRdb reprocessed the 5' RACE reads via MiXCR and lists one record per CDR3 protein. The sample shows about 940,000 distinct CDR3 sequences, approximately 49% of them seen only once.

The gene calls are TRBV5-4 and TRBJ2-1, with 9 positions matching TRBD2. The clonotype comes from a man aged 30 to 39 in good health. Specimen: blood. Here the CDR3 DNA reads TGTGCCAGCAGACCGGTGCGGGGGGGCGCCTACAATGAGCAGTTCTTC. Its translation is CASRPVRGGAYNEQFF.